The source of this T cell receptor beta chain is a study of T cell changes during pregnancy in multiple sclerosis. V lost 7 bases, J lost 0 bases, and 9 bases lay in between. Germline CDR1 MDHEN, CDR2 SYDVKM. The CDR3 runs 13 residues. The assay was immunoSEQ multiplex PCR, and TCRdb's table has in-frame clones only and misses some. Of roughly 37,000 clones detected, about 92% appear once; the ten largest clones hold 26%. V and J are TRBV28 and TRBJ1-1; the D is unclear. The sequence was obtained from a female donor with multiple sclerosis, enrolled in a pregnancy study. The source was CD8+ T cells from peripheral blood mononuclear cells, collected before pregnancy. This CDR3 reads CASNELMNTEAFF. The CDR3 bases are TGTGCCAGCAACGAGCTGATGAACACTGAAGCTTTCTTT.